This T cell receptor (beta chain) was found in a study of shared clonotypes between healthy human individuals. Some clones are missing from TCRdb's copy, which holds only in-frame ones; the method was immunoSEQ multiplex PCR. In the table there are some 450,000 clones, roughly three quarters of which are singletons. In this sample, this clone turned up once. Germline and junction disagree at one end, which may indicate a read error. Additional DNA sequences in this sample encode the identical CDR3. Germline assignment: CDR1 MDHEN and CDR2 SYDVKM. The length of the CDR3 is 15 residues. Every donor was a Caucasian adult from Nashville, Tennessee.

The sequence came from a woman between 40 and 55 years old in good health. Some clones in this sample may be carry-over from other donors' samples. Sequenced: PBMCs. The chain carries TRBV28 and TRBJ1-5; D ambiguous. CDR3 sequence: CASSLTVALGQPQHF. CDR3 coding DNA: TGTGCCAGCAGTTTGACCGTAGCCCTCGGTCAGCCCCAGCATTTC. The full variable domain, its missing parts supplied by reference TRBV28 and TRBJ1-5, is DVKVTQSSRYLVKRTGEKVFLECVQDMDHENMFWYRQDPGLGLRLIYFSYDVKMKEKGDIPEGYSVSREKKERFSLILESASTNQTSMYLCASSLTVALGQPQHFGDGTRLSIL.